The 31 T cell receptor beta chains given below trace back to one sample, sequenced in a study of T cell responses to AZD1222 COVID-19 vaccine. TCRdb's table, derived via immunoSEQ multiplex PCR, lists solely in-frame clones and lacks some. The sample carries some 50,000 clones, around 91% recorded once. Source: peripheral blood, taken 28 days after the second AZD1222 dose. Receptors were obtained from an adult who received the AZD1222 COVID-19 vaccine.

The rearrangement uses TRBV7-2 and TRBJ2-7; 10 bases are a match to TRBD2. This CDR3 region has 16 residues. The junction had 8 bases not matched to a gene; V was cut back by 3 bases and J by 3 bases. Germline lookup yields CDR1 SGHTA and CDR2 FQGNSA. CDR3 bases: TGTGCCAGCAGCTTGGGGTTAGCGGGAGGAATCTACGAGCAGTACTTC. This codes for CASSLGLAGGIYEQYF.

CDR3 coding DNA: TGTGCCAGCAGTTTAAAGGCTAGCAGCTACCAAGAGACCCAGTACTTC. Translated: CASSLKASSYQETQYF. V gene TRBV27 combines with J gene TRBJ2-5; the D gene is possibly TRBD2 (5 bases). Germline lookup yields CDR1 MNHEY and CDR2 SMNVEV (reference sequence). V lost 2 bases to trimming and J lost 0 bases, with 13 bases between them. The CDR3 runs 16 residues.

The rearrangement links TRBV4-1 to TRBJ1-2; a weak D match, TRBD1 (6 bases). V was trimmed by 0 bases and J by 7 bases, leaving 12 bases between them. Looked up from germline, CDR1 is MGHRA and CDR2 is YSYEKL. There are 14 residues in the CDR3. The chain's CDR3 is CASSQDRGAGGYTF. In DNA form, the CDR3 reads TGCGCCAGCAGCCAAGATCGGGGGGCTGGTGGCTACACCTTC.

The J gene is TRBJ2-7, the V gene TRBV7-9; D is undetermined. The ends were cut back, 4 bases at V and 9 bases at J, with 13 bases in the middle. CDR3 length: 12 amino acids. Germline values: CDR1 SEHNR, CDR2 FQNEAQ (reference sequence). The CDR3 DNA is TGTGCCAGCAGCTCGGCCCTTGTCAGGCAGTACTTC. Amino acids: CASSSALVRQYF.

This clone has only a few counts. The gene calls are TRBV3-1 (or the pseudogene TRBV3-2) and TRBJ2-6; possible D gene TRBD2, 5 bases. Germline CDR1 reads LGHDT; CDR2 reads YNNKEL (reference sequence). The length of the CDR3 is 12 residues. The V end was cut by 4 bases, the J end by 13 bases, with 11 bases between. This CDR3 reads CASSPGLLVLTF. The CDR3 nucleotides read TGTGCCAGCAGCCCCGGACTCTTGGTCCTGACTTTC.

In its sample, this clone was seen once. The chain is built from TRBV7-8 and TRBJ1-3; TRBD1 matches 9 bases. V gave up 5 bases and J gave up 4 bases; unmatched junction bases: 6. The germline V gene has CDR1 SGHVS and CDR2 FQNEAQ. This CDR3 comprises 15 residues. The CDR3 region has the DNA TGTGCCAGCAGCACAACCGGGACAGGGGGAAACACCATATATTTT. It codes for CASSTTGTGGNTIYF.

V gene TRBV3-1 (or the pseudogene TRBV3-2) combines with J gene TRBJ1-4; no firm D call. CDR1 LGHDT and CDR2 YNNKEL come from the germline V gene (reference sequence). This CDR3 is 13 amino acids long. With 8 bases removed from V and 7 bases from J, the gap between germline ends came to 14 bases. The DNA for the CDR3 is TGTGCCAGCCAAGAAGTAGTGTTTGAAAAACTGTTTTTT. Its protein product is CASQEVVFEKLFF.

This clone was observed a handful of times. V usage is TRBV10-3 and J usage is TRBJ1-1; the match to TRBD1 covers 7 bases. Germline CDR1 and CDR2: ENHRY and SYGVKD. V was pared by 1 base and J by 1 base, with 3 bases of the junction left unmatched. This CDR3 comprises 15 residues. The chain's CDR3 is CAISEYEGANTEAFF. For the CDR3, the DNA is TGTGCCATCAGTGAGTATGAGGGGGCGAACACTGAAGCTTTCTTT.

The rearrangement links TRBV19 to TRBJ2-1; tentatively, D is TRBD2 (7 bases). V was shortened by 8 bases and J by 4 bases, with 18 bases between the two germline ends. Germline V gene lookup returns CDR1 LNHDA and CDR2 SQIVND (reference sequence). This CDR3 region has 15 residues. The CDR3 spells CASGGAGTFYNEQFF. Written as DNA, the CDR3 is TGTGCCAGTGGGGGGGCAGGGACCTTTTACAATGAGCAGTTCTTC.

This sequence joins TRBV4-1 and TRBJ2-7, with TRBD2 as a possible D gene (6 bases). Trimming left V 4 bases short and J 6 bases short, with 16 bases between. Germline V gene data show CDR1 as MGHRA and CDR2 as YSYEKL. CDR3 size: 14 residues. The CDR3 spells CASSLSPGGVEQYF. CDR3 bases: TGCGCCAGCAGCCTTTCTCCCGGCGGGGTCGAGCAGTACTTC.

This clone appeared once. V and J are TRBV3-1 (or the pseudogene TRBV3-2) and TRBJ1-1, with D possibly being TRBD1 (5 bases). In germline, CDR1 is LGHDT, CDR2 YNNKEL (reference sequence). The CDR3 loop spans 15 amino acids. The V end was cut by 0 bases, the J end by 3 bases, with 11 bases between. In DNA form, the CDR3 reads TGTGCCAGCAGCCAAGACATCGTGGGGGACACTGAAGCTTTCTTT. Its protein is CASSQDIVGDTEAFF.

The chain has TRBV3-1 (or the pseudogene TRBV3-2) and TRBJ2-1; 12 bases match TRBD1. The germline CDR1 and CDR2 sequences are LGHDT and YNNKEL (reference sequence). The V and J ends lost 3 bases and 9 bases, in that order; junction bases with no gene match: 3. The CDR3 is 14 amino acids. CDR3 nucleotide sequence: TGTGCCAGCAGCCAGGGACAGGGGGCCGCTGAGCAGTTCTTC. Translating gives CASSQGQGAAEQFF.

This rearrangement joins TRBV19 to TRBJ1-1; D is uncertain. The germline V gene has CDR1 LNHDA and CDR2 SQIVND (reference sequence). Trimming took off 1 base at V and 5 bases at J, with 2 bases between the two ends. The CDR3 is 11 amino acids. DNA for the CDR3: TGTGCCAGTAGTATAGGTACTGAAGCTTTCTTT. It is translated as CASSIGTEAFF. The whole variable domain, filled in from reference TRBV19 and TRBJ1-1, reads DGGITQSPKYLFRKEGQNVTLSCEQNLNHDAMYWYRQDPGQGLRLIYYSQIVNDFQKGDIAEGYSVSREKKESFPLTVTSAQKNPTAFYLCASSIGTEAFFGQGTRLTVV.

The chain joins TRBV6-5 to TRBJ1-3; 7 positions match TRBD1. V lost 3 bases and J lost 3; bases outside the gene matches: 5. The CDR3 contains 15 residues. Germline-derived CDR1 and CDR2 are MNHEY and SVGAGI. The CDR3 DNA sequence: TGTGCCAGCAGTTATCGCAGGGGGTATGGAAACACCATATATTTT. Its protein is CASSYRRGYGNTIYF.

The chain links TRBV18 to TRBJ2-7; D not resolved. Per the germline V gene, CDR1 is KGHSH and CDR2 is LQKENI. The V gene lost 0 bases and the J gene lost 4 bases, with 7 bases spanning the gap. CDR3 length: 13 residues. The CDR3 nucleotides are TGTGCCAGCTCACCACCGGGCCAATACGAGCAGTACTTC. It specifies CASSPPGQYEQYF.

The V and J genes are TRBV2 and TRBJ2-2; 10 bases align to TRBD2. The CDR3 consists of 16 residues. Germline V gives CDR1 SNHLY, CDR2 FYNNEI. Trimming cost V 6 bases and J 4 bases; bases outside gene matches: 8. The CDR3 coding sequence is TGTGCCAGCAGGGAGTTCAGCGGGGGGGCCACCGGGGAGCTGTTTTTT. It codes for CASREFSGGATGELFF.

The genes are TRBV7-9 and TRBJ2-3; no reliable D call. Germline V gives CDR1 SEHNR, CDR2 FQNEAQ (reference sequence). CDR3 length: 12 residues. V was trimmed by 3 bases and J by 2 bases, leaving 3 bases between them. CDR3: CASSFYTDTQYF. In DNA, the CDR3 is TGTGCCAGCAGCTTCTACACAGATACGCAGTATTTT.

In DNA form, the CDR3 reads TGTGCCAGCACCCCTGCGGGCAGCATCCTACGAAAGACAGCATCCTACGAGCAGTACTTC. Translation gives CASTPAGSILRKTASYEQYF. The V and J genes are TRBV2 and TRBJ2-7; D is possibly TRBD1 or TRBD2 (5 bases each). CDR3 length: 20 amino acids. Germline CDR1 is SNHLY and CDR2 is FYNNEI. V shed 7 bases and J shed 1 base, with 32 bases lying between them.

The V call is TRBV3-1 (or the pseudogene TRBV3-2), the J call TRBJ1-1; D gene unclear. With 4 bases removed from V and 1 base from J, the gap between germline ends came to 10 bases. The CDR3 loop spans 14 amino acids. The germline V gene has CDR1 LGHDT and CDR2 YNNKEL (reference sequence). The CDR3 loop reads CASSPSRGNTEAFF. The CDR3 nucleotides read TGTGCCAGCAGCCCAAGTCGGGGGAACACTGAAGCTTTCTTT.

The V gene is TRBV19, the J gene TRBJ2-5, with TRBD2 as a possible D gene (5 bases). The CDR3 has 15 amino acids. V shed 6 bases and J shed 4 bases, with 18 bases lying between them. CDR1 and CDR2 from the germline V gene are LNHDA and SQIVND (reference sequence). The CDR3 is CASRASSDLAETQYF. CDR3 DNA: TGTGCCAGTAGGGCGTCATCTGACCTAGCAGAGACCCAGTACTTC.

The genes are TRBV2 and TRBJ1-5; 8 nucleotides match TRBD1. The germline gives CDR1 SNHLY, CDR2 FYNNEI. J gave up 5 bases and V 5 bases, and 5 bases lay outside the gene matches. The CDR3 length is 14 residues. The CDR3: CASSQDRAHQPQHF. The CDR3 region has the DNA TGTGCCAGCAGTCAGGACAGGGCCCATCAGCCCCAGCATTTT.

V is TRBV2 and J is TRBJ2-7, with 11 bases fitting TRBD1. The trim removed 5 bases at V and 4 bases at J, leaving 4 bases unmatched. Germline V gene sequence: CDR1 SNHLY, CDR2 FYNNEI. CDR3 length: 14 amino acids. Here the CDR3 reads CASSRDRGKYEQYF. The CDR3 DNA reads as TGTGCCAGCAGTCGGGACAGGGGGAAATACGAGCAGTACTTC.

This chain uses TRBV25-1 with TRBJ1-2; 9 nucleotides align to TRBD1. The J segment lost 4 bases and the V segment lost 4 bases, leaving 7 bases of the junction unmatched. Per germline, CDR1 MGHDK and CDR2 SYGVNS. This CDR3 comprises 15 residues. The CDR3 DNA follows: TGTGCCAGCAGTGGTGACAGGGGGGGCGCCTATGGCTACACCTTC. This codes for CASSGDRGGAYGYTF.

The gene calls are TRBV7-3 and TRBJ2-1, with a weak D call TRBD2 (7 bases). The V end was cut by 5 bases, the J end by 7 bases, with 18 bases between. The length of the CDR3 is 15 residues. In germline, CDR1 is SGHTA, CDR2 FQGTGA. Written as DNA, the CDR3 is TGTGCCAGCAGCCCGGCGGGGGCGGTGGGGAATGAGCAGTTCTTC. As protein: CASSPAGAVGNEQFF.

The CDR3 sequence is CASSFTDINSPLHF. The DNA of the CDR3 is TGTGCCAGCAGTTTCACAGATATAAATTCACCCCTCCACTTT. The V and J genes are TRBV6-5 and TRBJ1-6; D not certain. The CDR3 is 14 residues long. With 4 bases removed from V and 7 bases from J, the gap between germline ends came to 11 bases. In germline, CDR1 is MNHEY, CDR2 SVGAGI.

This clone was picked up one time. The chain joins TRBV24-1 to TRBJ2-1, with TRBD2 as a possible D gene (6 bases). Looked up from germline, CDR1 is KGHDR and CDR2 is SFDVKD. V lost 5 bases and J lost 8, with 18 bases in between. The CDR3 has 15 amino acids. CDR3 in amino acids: CATSGLGTPGDEQFF. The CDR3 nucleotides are TGTGCCACCAGTGGTTTAGGGACTCCTGGGGATGAGCAGTTCTTC.

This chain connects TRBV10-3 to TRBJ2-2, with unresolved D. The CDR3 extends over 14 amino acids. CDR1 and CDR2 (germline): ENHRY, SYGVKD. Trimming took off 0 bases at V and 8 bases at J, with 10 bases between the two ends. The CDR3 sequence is CAISESKSWGELFF. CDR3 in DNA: TGTGCCATCAGTGAGTCGAAATCTTGGGGGGAGCTGTTTTTT.

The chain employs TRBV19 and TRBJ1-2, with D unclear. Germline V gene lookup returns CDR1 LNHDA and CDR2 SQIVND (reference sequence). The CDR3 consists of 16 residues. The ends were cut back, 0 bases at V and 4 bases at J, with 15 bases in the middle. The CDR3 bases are TGTGCCAGTAGTATAGATGTGGAGGGCGCATCCTATGGCTACACCTTC. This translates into CASSIDVEGASYGYTF.

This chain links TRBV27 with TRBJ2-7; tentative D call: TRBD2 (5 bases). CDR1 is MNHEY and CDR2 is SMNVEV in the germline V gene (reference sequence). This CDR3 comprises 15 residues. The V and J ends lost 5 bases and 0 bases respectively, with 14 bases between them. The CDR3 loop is CASSPYLGNSYEQYF. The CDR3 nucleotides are TGTGCCAGCAGTCCTTATCTCGGGAACTCCTACGAGCAGTACTTC.

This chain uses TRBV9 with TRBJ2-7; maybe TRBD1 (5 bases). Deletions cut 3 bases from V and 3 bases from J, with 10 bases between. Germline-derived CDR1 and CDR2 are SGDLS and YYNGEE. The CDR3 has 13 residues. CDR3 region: CASSAGRGYEQYF. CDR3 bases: TGTGCCAGCAGCGCCGGAAGGGGCTACGAGCAGTACTTC.

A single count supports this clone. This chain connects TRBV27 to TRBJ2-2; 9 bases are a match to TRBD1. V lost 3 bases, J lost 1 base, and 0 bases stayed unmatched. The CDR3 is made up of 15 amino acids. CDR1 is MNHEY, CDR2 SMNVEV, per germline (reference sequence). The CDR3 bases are TGTGCCAGCAGTTTGGGACAGGGGAACACCGGGGAGCTGTTTTTT. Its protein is CASSLGQGNTGELFF.